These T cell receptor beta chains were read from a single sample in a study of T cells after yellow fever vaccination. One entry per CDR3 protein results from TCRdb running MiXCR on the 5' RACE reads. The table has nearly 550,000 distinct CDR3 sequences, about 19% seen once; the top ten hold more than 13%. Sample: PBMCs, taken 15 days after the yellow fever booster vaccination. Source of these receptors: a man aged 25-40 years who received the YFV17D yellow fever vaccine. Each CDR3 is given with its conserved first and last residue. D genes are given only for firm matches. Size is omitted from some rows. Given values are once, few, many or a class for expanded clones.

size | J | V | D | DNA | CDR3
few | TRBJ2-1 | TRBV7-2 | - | TGTGCCAGCAGTCACAGGGTTGGCCGGCGGGGTGAGCAGTTCTTC | CASSHRVGRRGEQFF
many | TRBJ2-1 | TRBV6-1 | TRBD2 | TGTGCCAGCAGGGTAGCGGGACAACACAATGAGCAGTTCTTC | CASRVAGQHNEQFF
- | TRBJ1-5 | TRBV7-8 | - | TGTGCCAGCAGCTCCATAGGTGGAGGGCCCCAGCCCCAGCATTTT | CASSSIGGGPQPQHF
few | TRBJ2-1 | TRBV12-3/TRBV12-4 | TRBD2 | TGTGCCAGCAGGACTAGCGGGAGGACATTAACAAACAATGAGCAGTTCTTC | CASRTSGRTLTNNEQFF
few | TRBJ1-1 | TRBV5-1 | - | TGCGCCAGCAGCTTAAGTGGGGCCACTGAAGCTTTCTTT | CASSLSGATEAFF
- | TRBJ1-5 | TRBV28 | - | TGTGCCAGCAGTATACAGGGATTTCAGCCCCAGCATTTT | CASSIQGFQPQHF
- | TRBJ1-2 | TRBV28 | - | TGTGCCAGCAGTCCTCCCCCTCGTAGCTATGGCTACACCTTC | CASSPPPRSYGYTF
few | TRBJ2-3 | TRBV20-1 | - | TGCAGTGCTAGAGATTTACGGTTAAGCACAGATACGCAGTATTTT | CSARDLRLSTDTQYF
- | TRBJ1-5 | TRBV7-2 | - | TGTGCCAGCAGCTTAGCTGGGCCCCAGCATTTT | CASSLAGPQHF
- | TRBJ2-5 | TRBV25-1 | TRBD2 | TGTGCCAGCAGTCAGAGCGGGAGATGGGAGACCCAGTACTTC | CASSQSGRWETQYF
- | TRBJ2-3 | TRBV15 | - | TGTGCCACCAGCATGGCCTTCGTAGATACGCAGTATTTT | CATSMAFVDTQYF
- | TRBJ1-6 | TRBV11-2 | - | TGTGCCAGCAGCCATGGACTGGGTAAAGGGGCCTATAATTCACCCCTCCACTTT | CASSHGLGKGAYNSPLHF
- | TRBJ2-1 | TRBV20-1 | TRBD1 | TGCAGTGCTCTGGGACAGGGGCAAATAAGTCAATTCTTC | CSALGQGQISQFF
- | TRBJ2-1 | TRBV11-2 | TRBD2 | TGTGCCAGCAGCTCCCTGCTTGAGCGGGGTGTGAATGAGCAGTTCTTC | CASSSLLERGVNEQFF
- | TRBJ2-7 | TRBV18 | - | TGTGCCAGCTCACCTAATCACAGTGCCGAGCAGTACTTC | CASSPNHSAEQYF
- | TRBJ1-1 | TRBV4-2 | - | TGTGCCAGCAGCCAAGATTCGGGGGCTCCTTTCTTT | CASSQDSGAPFF
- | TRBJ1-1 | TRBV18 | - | TGTGCCAGCTCACCGGACATCGGCACTGAAGCTTTCTTT | CASSPDIGTEAFF
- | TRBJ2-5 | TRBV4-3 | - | TGCGCCAGCAGCCAAAAGGCTAGAATGGAGACCCAGTACTTC | CASSQKARMETQYF
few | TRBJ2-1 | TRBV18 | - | TGTGCCAGCTCACCAGGGTATAGCGGAGGCGGTGGTGAGCAGTTCTTC | CASSPGYSGGGGEQFF
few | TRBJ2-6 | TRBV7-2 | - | TGTGCCAGCAGCTTAGATACGGGGGCCAACGTCCTGACTTTC | CASSLDTGANVLTF
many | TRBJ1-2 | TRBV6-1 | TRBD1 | TGTGCCAGCAGCCTAGGACAGGGGGGATTCTATGGCTACACCTTC | CASSLGQGGFYGYTF
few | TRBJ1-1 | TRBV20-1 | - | TGCAGTGCTACACGGGACCCGAACACTGAAGCTTTCTTT | CSATRDPNTEAFF
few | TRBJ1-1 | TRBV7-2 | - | TGTGCCAGCAGCTGGACCCGGATAATCGGAGGCACTGAAGCTTTCTTT | CASSWTRIIGGTEAFF
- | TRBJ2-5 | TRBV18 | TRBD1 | TGTGCCAGCTCACCACGGACAGGGGAAGAGACCCAGTACTTC | CASSPRTGEETQYF
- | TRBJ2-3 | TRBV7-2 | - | TGTGCCAGCAGCCCAGGAGGGAAGGCGGATACGCAGTATTTT | CASSPGGKADTQYF
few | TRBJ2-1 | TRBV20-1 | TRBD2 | TGCAGTGCTAGGCCCCCAACTAGCGCCGGTGAGCAGTTCTTC | CSARPPTSAGEQFF
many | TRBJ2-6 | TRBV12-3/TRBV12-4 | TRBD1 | TGTGCCAGCAGTTTAGGACGCACAGGGGTAACTGGGGCCAACGTCCTGACTTTC | CASSLGRTGVTGANVLTF
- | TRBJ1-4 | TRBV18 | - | TGTGCCAGCTCACCGAGAGTAGGGGAGGCGAATGAAAAACTGTTTTTT | CASSPRVGEANEKLFF
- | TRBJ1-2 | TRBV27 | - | TGTGCCAGCAGTTTATCTGGCCAGGGGCGAACCTATGGCTACACCTTC | CASSLSGQGRTYGYTF
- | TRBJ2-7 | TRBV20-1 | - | TGCAGTGCTTCAGGCCCCTTCTCCTACGAGCAGTACTTC | CSASGPFSYEQYF
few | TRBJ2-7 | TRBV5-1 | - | TGCGCCAGCAGCTTGGACAGCTCCTACGACGAGCAGTACTTC | CASSLDSSYDEQYF
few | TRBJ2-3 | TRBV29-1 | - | TGCAGCGACTTCTTGCAGGGCAGGCCAGATACGCAGTATTTT | CSDFLQGRPDTQYF
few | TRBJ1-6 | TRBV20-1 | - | TGCAGTGCTACACAGGTTAATTCACCCCTCCACTTT | CSATQVNSPLHF
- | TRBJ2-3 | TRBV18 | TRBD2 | TGTGCCAGCTCCCCCCAGCGGGAGCAGTCAGATACGCAGTATTTT | CASSPQREQSDTQYF
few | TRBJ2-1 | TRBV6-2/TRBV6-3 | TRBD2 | TGTGCCAGCAGTTACGGCGCGGGAGGGCCGAATGAGCAGTTCTTC | CASSYGAGGPNEQFF
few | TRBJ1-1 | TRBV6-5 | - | TGTGCCAGCAGTCAGGGGCGGTGGTCTTTCTTT | CASSQGRWSFF
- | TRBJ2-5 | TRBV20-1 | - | TGCAGTGCTAGGGGAGTCGGGACCCAGTACTTC | CSARGVGTQYF
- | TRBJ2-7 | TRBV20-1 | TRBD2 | TGCAGTGCTAGGGGCCTCGGTGTTTCAAGGCGGGAGGGTCTCTACGAGCAGTACTTC | CSARGLGVSRREGLYEQYF
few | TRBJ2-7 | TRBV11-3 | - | TGTGCCAGCAGCAATGGGGCGGGGGCCGAGCAGTACTTC | CASSNGAGAEQYF
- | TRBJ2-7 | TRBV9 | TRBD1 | TGTGCCAGCAGCGTCACAGGGGGCGGCGAGCAGTACTTC | CASSVTGGGEQYF
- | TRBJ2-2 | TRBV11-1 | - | TGTGCCAGCAGCTTATGGAACTGGGGGTTCCTGACACCCGGGGAGCTGTTTTTT | CASSLWNWGFLTPGELFF
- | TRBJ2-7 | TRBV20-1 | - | TGCAGTGCTATGAATCCGAACTACTACGAGCAGTACTTC | CSAMNPNYYEQYF
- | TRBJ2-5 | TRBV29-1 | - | TGCAGCGTTGGTGGGGCGGACCAAGAGACCCAGTACTTC | CSVGGADQETQYF
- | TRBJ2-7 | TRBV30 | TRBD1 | TGTGCCTGGACAACAGGGGTCGAGCAGTACTTC | CAWTTGVEQYF
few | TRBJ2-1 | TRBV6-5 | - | TGTGCCAGCAGGACAACGTTGACCACCTACAATGAGCAGTTCTTC | CASRTTLTTYNEQFF